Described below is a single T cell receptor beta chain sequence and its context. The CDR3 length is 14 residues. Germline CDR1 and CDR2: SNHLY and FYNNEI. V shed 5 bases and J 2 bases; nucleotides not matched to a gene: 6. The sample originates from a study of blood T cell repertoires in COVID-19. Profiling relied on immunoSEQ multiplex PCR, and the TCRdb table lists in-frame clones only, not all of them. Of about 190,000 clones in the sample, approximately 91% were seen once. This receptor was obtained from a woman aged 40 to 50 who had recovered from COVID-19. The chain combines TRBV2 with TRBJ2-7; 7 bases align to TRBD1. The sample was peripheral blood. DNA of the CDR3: TGTGCCAGCAGTCGGGACAGCGGTACCTACGAGCAGTACTTC. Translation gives CASSRDSGTYEQYF. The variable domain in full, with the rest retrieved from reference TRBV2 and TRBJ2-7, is EPEVTQTPSHQVTQMGQEVILRCVPISNHLYFYWYRQILGQKVEFLVSFYNNEISEKSEIFDDQFSVERPDGSNFTLKIRSTKLEDSAMYFCASSRDSGTYEQYFGPGTRLTVT.